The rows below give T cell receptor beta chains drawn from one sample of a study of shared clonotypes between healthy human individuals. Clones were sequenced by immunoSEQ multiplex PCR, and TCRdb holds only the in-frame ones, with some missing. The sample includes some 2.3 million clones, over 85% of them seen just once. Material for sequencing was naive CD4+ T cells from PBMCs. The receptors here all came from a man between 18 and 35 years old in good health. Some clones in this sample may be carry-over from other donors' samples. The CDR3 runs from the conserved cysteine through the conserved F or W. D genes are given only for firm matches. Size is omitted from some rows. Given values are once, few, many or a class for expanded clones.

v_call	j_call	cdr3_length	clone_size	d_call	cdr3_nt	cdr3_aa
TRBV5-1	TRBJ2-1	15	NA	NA	TGCGCCAGCTCCTCGGACGGCAGCTCCTACAATGAGCAGTTCTTC	CASSSDGSSYNEQFF
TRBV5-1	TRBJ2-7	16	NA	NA	TGCGCCAGCAGCCCGGACCCCGCCAGGCCTACCTACGAGCAGTACTTC	CASSPDPARPTYEQYF
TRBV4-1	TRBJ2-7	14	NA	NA	TGCGCCAGCAGCCAACCGGGACAAACCTACGAGCAGTACTTC	CASSQPGQTYEQYF
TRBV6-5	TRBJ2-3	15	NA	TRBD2	TGTGCCAGCAGTTACCGGGAGGCTAGCACAGATACGCAGTATTTT	CASSYREASTDTQYF
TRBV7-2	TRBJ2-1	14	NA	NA	TGTGCCAGCAGCTTTCGGTCCCTTGGAAATGAGCAGTTCTTC	CASSFRSLGNEQFF
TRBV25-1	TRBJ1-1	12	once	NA	TGTGCCAGCAGAGGTACAACAACTGAAGCTTTCTTT	CASRGTTTEAFF
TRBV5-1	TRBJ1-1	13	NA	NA	TGCGCCAGCAGGACCCGAATGAACACTGAAGCTTTCTTT	CASRTRMNTEAFF
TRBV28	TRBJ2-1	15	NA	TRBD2	TGTGCCAGCAGTTTTCCGGGGGAGGGCCGCAATGAGCAGTTCTTC	CASSFPGEGRNEQFF
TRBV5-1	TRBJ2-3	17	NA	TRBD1	TGCGCCAGCAGCCTAGGACAGGACCCGGTTGGCACAGATACGCAGTATTTT	CASSLGQDPVGTDTQYF
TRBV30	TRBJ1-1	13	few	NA	TGTGCCTGGAGTCCAGAGAGGGAAACTGAAGCTTTCTTT	CAWSPERETEAFF
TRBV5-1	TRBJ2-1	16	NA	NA	TGCGCCAGCAGCATCGGGACACCGAGCTCCTACAATGAGCAGTTCTTC	CASSIGTPSSYNEQFF
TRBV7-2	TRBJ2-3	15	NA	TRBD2	TGTGCCAGCAGCTTAGCGGGAGGGTTTGGAGATACGCAGTATTTT	CASSLAGGFGDTQYF
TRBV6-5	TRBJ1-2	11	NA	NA	TGTGCCAGCAATATGTACTATGGCTACACCTTC	CASNMYYGYTF
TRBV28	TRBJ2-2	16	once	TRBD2	TGTGCCAGCAGTGAGCGACTAGCATCGAACACCGGGGAGCTGTTTTTT	CASSERLASNTGELFF
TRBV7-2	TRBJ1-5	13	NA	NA	TGTGCCAGCAGCTCTAGACGCAATCAGCCCCAGCATTTT	CASSSRRNQPQHF
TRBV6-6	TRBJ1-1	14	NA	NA	TGTGCCAGCAGTCAGTCGGGGGGGAACACTGAAGCTTTCTTT	CASSQSGGNTEAFF
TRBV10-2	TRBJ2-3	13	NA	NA	TGCGCCAGCAGTACAGGGGAGGCAGATACGCAGTATTTT	CASSTGEADTQYF
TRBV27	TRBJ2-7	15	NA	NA	TGTGCCAGCAGTTTAAACGTTGGGGGGCCCTACGAGCAGTACTTC	CASSLNVGGPYEQYF
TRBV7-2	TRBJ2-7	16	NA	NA	TGTGCCAGCAGCTTATCGATTAGCCGTTACTCCTACGAGCAGTACTTC	CASSLSISRYSYEQYF
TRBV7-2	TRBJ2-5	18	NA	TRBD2	TGTGCCAGCAGCCCCCAACCCGCTAGCGGGAGGGCCCAAGAGACCCAGTACTTC	CASSPQPASGRAQETQYF
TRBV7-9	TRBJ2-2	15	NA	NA	TGTGCCAGCAGGTTTGGGGATGTGGACACCGGGGAGCTGTTTTTT	CASRFGDVDTGELFF
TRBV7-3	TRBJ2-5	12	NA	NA	TGTGCCAGCAGCCCTGGCCTGGAGACCCAGTACTTC	CASSPGLETQYF
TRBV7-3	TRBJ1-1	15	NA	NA	TGTGCCAGCAGCTTAATACCAGGGCGACGCACTGAAGCTTTCTTT	CASSLIPGRRTEAFF
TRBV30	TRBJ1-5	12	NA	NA	TGTGCCTGGAGTGTAGGTAGTCAGCCCCAGCATTTT	CAWSVGSQPQHF
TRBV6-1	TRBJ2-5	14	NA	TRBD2	TGTGCGACTAGGGGAGGGGATGCCGGAGAGACCCAGTACTTC	CATRGGDAGETQYF
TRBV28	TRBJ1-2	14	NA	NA	TGTGCCAGCAGCCCCGGGATTCCCGGCGGGGGCTACACCTTC	CASSPGIPGGGYTF
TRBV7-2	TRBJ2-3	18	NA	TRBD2	TGTGCCAGCAGCTTAATTGGGCTAGCGGGAGGGTTCGAAGATACGCAGTATTTT	CASSLIGLAGGFEDTQYF
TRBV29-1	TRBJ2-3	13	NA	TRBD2	TGCAGCGAACGTGGTAGCGGGAGCGATACGCAGTATTTT	CSERGSGSDTQYF
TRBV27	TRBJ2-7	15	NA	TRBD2	TGTGCCAGCAGTTTACAGAAGCGGGGGGGCTACGAGCAGTACTTC	CASSLQKRGGYEQYF
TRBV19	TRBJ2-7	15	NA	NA	TGTGCCAGTAGTATAATGGGGACTCCCCCCTACGAGCAGTACTTC	CASSIMGTPPYEQYF
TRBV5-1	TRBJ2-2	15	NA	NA	TGCGCCAGCAGCTTGGTTGGCTACGACACCGGGGAGCTGTTTTTT	CASSLVGYDTGELFF
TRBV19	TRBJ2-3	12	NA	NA	TGTGCCAGTAGTTCCCCCTCGGGGACGCAGTATTTT	CASSSPSGTQYF
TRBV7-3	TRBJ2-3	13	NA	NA	TGTGCCAGCAGCATTGGGAGCACAGATACGCAGTATTTT	CASSIGSTDTQYF
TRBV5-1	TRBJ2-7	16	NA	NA	TGCGCCAGCAGCCCAACTCCGGGTAGAAGCTCCTACGAGCAGTACTTC	CASSPTPGRSSYEQYF
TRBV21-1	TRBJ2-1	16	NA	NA	TGTGCCAGCAGCACTGAGGACAGGGGGCAATACAATGAGCAGTTCTTC	CASSTEDRGQYNEQFF
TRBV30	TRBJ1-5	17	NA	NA	TGTGCCTGGAGTGTAAGATGGGGCAGGGAGGGCAATCAGCCCCAGCATTTT	CAWSVRWGREGNQPQHF
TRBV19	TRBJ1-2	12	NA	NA	TGTGCCAGTAGTGTAAGACAGTATGGCTACACCTTC	CASSVRQYGYTF
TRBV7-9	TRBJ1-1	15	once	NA	TGTGCCAGCAGCTTAAATCCGACAGCGAACACTGAAGCTTTCTTT	CASSLNPTANTEAFF
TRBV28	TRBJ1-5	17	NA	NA	TGTGCCAGCAGTTTACGCCCCACAGGGAGTAGCAATCAGCCCCAGCATTTT	CASSLRPTGSSNQPQHF
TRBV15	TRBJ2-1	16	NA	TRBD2	TGTGCCACCAGCAGAGGAGGCCAGCGGGAGGGCGGGCAGCAGTTCTTC	CATSRGGQREGGQQFF
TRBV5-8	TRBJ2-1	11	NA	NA	TGTGCCAGCAGCTTCAACAATGAGCAGTTCTTC	CASSFNNEQFF
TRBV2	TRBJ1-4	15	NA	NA	TGTGCCAGCAGCTTAAAGTCCGCAACTAATGAAAAACTGTTTTTT	CASSLKSATNEKLFF
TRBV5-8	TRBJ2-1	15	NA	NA	TGTGCCAGCAGCTTGTCCTTTAACTCCTACAATGAGCAGTTCTTC	CASSLSFNSYNEQFF
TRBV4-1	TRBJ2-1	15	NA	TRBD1	TGCGCCAGCAGCTCTTCGGGACAGGGATACAATGAGCAGTTCTTC	CASSSSGQGYNEQFF
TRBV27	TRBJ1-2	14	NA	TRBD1	TGTGCCAGCAGTACCTACGACAGGGTCGGTGGCTACACCTTC	CASSTYDRVGGYTF
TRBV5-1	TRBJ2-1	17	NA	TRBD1	TGCGCCAGCAGCTATCAGACAGGGCCGTCGCCTCGCAATGAGCAGTTCTTC	CASSYQTGPSPRNEQFF
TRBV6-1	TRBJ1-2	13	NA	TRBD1	TGTGCCAGCAATGGACAGGGGACCTATGGCTACACCTTC	CASNGQGTYGYTF
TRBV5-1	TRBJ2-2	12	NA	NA	TGCGCCAGCAGCGTACAGGACGGGGAGCTGTTTTTT	CASSVQDGELFF
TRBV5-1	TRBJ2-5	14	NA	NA	TGCGCCAGCAGCTTCTCGGGACACCCAGAGACCCAGTACTTC	CASSFSGHPETQYF
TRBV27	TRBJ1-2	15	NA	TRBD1	TGTGCCAGCAGTCCTAGGGACAGGGTGGTCTATGGCTACACCTTC	CASSPRDRVVYGYTF
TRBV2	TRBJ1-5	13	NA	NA	TGTGCCAGCAGCCCAGGGTGGGTTCAGCCCCAGCATTTT	CASSPGWVQPQHF